These T cell receptor beta chains were read from a single sample in a study of cytomegalovirus exposure and HLA in healthy donors. Generated by immunoSEQ multiplex PCR, the TCRdb table keeps only in-frame clones and is missing some. The sample carries 35,000 to 55,000 clones, approximately 77% recorded once. The sample taken for sequencing was PBMCs. These receptors were collected from a man under 40 in good health and CMV-seronegative. Both conserved end residues are part of each CDR3. Fields, in order: clone size, J gene, D gene, V gene, CDR3 DNA, CDR3 protein. D genes are given only for firm matches. Size tells how often a clone was seen (once, few, many) or the class of an expanded clone, and some rows leave it out.

clone size: -; J gene: TRBJ2-1; D gene: TRBD2; V gene: TRBV18; CDR3 DNA: TGTGCCAGCTCGGGGACTAGCGGGCTCCCCAATGAGCAGTTCTTC; CDR3 protein: CASSGTSGLPNEQFF
clone size: -; J gene: TRBJ2-6; D gene: TRBD1; V gene: TRBV19; CDR3 DNA: TGTGCCAGTATAGGGGACAGTTTTTACTCTGGGGCCAACGTCCTGACTTTC; CDR3 protein: CASIGDSFYSGANVLTF
clone size: -; J gene: TRBJ2-1; D gene: TRBD1; V gene: TRBV5-1; CDR3 DNA: TGCGCCAGCAGCCTGGGACAGACCATCTCCTACAATGAGCAGTTCTTC; CDR3 protein: CASSLGQTISYNEQFF
clone size: -; J gene: TRBJ2-5; D gene: TRBD1; V gene: TRBV6-5; CDR3 DNA: TGTGCCAGCAGTTACTCGGTGGGACAGGGGGAGACCCAGTACTTC; CDR3 protein: CASSYSVGQGETQYF
clone size: -; J gene: TRBJ2-7; D gene: -; V gene: TRBV7-2; CDR3 DNA: TGTGCCAGCAGCTTATTCGGTACCTCTAGCTCCTACGAGCAGTACTTC; CDR3 protein: CASSLFGTSSSYEQYF
clone size: -; J gene: TRBJ1-2; D gene: -; V gene: TRBV2; CDR3 DNA: TGTGCCAGCAGGTCCGCGGGGAGGGATCTTTCCTATGGCTACACCTTC; CDR3 protein: CASRSAGRDLSYGYTF
clone size: -; J gene: TRBJ2-7; D gene: TRBD2; V gene: TRBV7-9; CDR3 DNA: TGTGCCAGCAGATCCGGACTAGCGGGAGAATCCGAGCAGTACTTC; CDR3 protein: CASRSGLAGESEQYF
clone size: -; J gene: TRBJ2-5; D gene: TRBD2; V gene: TRBV7-9; CDR3 DNA: TGTGCCAGCAGCCCGGCGCGGACTAGCGGCCACGAGACCCAGTACTTC; CDR3 protein: CASSPARTSGHETQYF
clone size: -; J gene: TRBJ2-7; D gene: TRBD2; V gene: TRBV7-2; CDR3 DNA: TGTGCCAGCAGCTACGGCGGGAGCTACGGGCAGTACTTC; CDR3 protein: CASSYGGSYGQYF
clone size: -; J gene: TRBJ2-3; D gene: -; V gene: TRBV12-5; CDR3 DNA: TGTGCTAGTGGTCCGCAATTTAGCGGCACCACAGATACGCAGTATTTT; CDR3 protein: CASGPQFSGTTDTQYF
clone size: few; J gene: TRBJ2-3; D gene: TRBD2; V gene: TRBV11-2; CDR3 DNA: TGTGCCAGCAGCCCTCTTGGTTATGCGGGAGGGACAGATACGCAGTATTTT; CDR3 protein: CASSPLGYAGGTDTQYF
clone size: -; J gene: TRBJ1-6; D gene: TRBD1; V gene: TRBV5-4; CDR3 DNA: TGTGCCAGCAGCTCCAGGGGGCAGGGGTATAATTCACCCCTCCACTTT; CDR3 protein: CASSSRGQGYNSPLHF
clone size: few; J gene: TRBJ2-5; D gene: TRBD2; V gene: TRBV5-1; CDR3 DNA: TGCGCCAGCCGAAAAATAGGAACGGGAGGGCCCGGGACCCAGTACTTC; CDR3 protein: CASRKIGTGGPGTQYF
clone size: -; J gene: TRBJ1-2; D gene: -; V gene: TRBV4-3; CDR3 DNA: TGCGCCAGCAGCCGAAGCCGGGGAATAGACTATGGCTACACCTTC; CDR3 protein: CASSRSRGIDYGYTF
clone size: -; J gene: TRBJ2-1; D gene: -; V gene: TRBV7-2; CDR3 DNA: TGTGCCAGCACCCTGACAGGCTACAATGAGCAGTTCTTC; CDR3 protein: CASTLTGYNEQFF
clone size: -; J gene: TRBJ1-2; D gene: -; V gene: TRBV28; CDR3 DNA: TGTGCCAGCAGTTTACCTGTGGGAGGCTATGGCTACACCTTC; CDR3 protein: CASSLPVGGYGYTF
clone size: -; J gene: TRBJ2-6; D gene: -; V gene: TRBV4-1; CDR3 DNA: TGCGCCAGCAGCCAAGATAAGGACAGTCTCTCTGGGGCCAACGTCCTGACTTTC; CDR3 protein: CASSQDKDSLSGANVLTF
clone size: few; J gene: TRBJ1-1; D gene: -; V gene: TRBV5-1; CDR3 DNA: TGCGCCAGCAGCTTACAGGGTGAGGACACTGAAGCTTTCTTT; CDR3 protein: CASSLQGEDTEAFF
clone size: -; J gene: TRBJ2-1; D gene: TRBD1; V gene: TRBV18; CDR3 DNA: TGTGCCAGCTCACTCTTCGGGACAGGGTTCTCCAATGAGCAGTTCTTC; CDR3 protein: CASSLFGTGFSNEQFF
clone size: -; J gene: TRBJ1-1; D gene: -; V gene: TRBV5-4; CDR3 DNA: TGTGCCAGCAGCTTGGCTACAGGGATTTCTTTCTTT; CDR3 protein: CASSLATGISFF
clone size: few; J gene: TRBJ2-3; D gene: TRBD1; V gene: TRBV11-3; CDR3 DNA: TGTGCCAGCAGCTCACGCGGACAGGGCACAGATACGCAGTATTTT; CDR3 protein: CASSSRGQGTDTQYF
clone size: few; J gene: TRBJ2-1; D gene: TRBD2; V gene: TRBV29-1; CDR3 DNA: TGCAGCGTTCAAGCGGGGAGCTCCTACAATGAGCAGTTCTTC; CDR3 protein: CSVQAGSSYNEQFF
clone size: -; J gene: TRBJ2-3; D gene: TRBD2; V gene: TRBV19; CDR3 DNA: TGTGCCAGTAGTATGAAGTCTTTAGCGGGGCGGCCGGATACGCAGTATTTT; CDR3 protein: CASSMKSLAGRPDTQYF
clone size: -; J gene: TRBJ2-1; D gene: TRBD2; V gene: TRBV29-1; CDR3 DNA: TGCAGCGCCGTTAGCGGGAGGCTTGAGCAGTTCTTC; CDR3 protein: CSAVSGRLEQFF
clone size: -; J gene: TRBJ2-1; D gene: -; V gene: TRBV11-3; CDR3 DNA: TGTGCCAGCAGCTTAGATTTTGTGGAAGGAGCTACCTACAATGAGCAGTTCTTC; CDR3 protein: CASSLDFVEGATYNEQFF
clone size: -; J gene: TRBJ1-3; D gene: -; V gene: TRBV30; CDR3 DNA: TGTGCCTGGAGTGTCGCGGAGACCATATATTTT; CDR3 protein: CAWSVAETIYF
clone size: -; J gene: TRBJ1-2; D gene: -; V gene: TRBV19; CDR3 DNA: TGTGCCAGTAGTCTTTTCAGCAGCCGGCGGGCGTATGGCTACACCTTC; CDR3 protein: CASSLFSSRRAYGYTF
clone size: -; J gene: TRBJ2-5; D gene: -; V gene: TRBV5-1; CDR3 DNA: TGCGCCAGCAGCTTGGGTGGCAGGGGCCAAGAGACCCAGTACTTC; CDR3 protein: CASSLGGRGQETQYF
clone size: -; J gene: TRBJ1-2; D gene: TRBD1; V gene: TRBV5-4; CDR3 DNA: TGTGCCAGCAGCGAAGGGGACAGGGGCCCCTATGGCTACACCTTC; CDR3 protein: CASSEGDRGPYGYTF
clone size: -; J gene: TRBJ2-1; D gene: -; V gene: TRBV7-2; CDR3 DNA: TGTGCCAGCAGCCAGATCAGGCAGCTCGAACCCTACAATGAGCAGTTCTTC; CDR3 protein: CASSQIRQLEPYNEQFF
clone size: -; J gene: TRBJ2-7; D gene: TRBD2; V gene: TRBV18; CDR3 DNA: TGTGCCAGCTCAGCACTAGCGGGGTCCTACGAGCAGTACTTC; CDR3 protein: CASSALAGSYEQYF
clone size: once; J gene: TRBJ2-3; D gene: TRBD2; V gene: TRBV10-3; CDR3 DNA: TGTGCCATCAGTGGGGGACTAGCGGGAGGGGTAAGCACAGATACGCAGTATTTT; CDR3 protein: CAISGGLAGGVSTDTQYF
clone size: -; J gene: TRBJ2-5; D gene: -; V gene: TRBV4-2; CDR3 DNA: TGTGCCAGCAGCCTGAACTACCAAGAGACCCAGTACTTC; CDR3 protein: CASSLNYQETQYF
clone size: -; J gene: TRBJ2-1; D gene: TRBD2; V gene: TRBV27; CDR3 DNA: TGTGCCAGCAGTTTAAGCAGGGAGGGAAATGAGCAGTTCTTC; CDR3 protein: CASSLSREGNEQFF
clone size: -; J gene: TRBJ2-1; D gene: TRBD1; V gene: TRBV11-2; CDR3 DNA: TGTGCCAGCAGCTCGGACAGGGCGGTTGGCAATGAGCAGTTCTTC; CDR3 protein: CASSSDRAVGNEQFF
clone size: -; J gene: TRBJ2-7; D gene: TRBD2; V gene: TRBV4-3; CDR3 DNA: TGCGCCAGCAGCCAAGTCTCTAGCGGGGTAATCTACGAGCAGTACTTC; CDR3 protein: CASSQVSSGVIYEQYF
clone size: few; J gene: TRBJ2-1; D gene: -; V gene: TRBV29-1; CDR3 DNA: TGCAGCGTCAGAGTAGCGGCCCTCTACAATGAGCAGTTCTTC; CDR3 protein: CSVRVAALYNEQFF
clone size: -; J gene: TRBJ2-7; D gene: TRBD2; V gene: TRBV4-1; CDR3 DNA: TGCGCCAGCAGCCAAGATCTCGCCCCAAGCGGGAGGGCCTACGAGCAGTACTTC; CDR3 protein: CASSQDLAPSGRAYEQYF
clone size: -; J gene: TRBJ2-3; D gene: TRBD1; V gene: TRBV19; CDR3 DNA: TGTGCCAGTAGATGGACAGGGGTGGGAGAAGAGACAGATACGCAGTATTTT; CDR3 protein: CASRWTGVGEETDTQYF
clone size: -; J gene: TRBJ2-7; D gene: TRBD1; V gene: TRBV11-3; CDR3 DNA: TGTGCCAGCAGCCCAAAAGAGACAGGGAAGGAGCAGTACTTC; CDR3 protein: CASSPKETGKEQYF
clone size: -; J gene: TRBJ2-7; D gene: TRBD2; V gene: TRBV27; CDR3 DNA: TGTGCCAGCAGGGGGGGGTGGAATTACGAGCAGTACTTC; CDR3 protein: CASRGGWNYEQYF
clone size: -; J gene: TRBJ1-5; D gene: TRBD1; V gene: TRBV4-2; CDR3 DNA: TGTGCCAGCAGCCAAGATTCGGACAGGGGGGAGCCCCAGCATTTT; CDR3 protein: CASSQDSDRGEPQHF
clone size: -; J gene: TRBJ2-1; D gene: -; V gene: TRBV5-4; CDR3 DNA: TGTGCCAGCAGCTCGGGACTTGGATCCTACAATGAGCAGTTCTTC; CDR3 protein: CASSSGLGSYNEQFF